This is a list of T cell receptor beta chains from one sample in a study of post-analysis software for immune sequencing data. MiXCR, applied by TCRdb to the PCR reads, yields one record per CDR3 protein. This sample yields hundreds of thousands of distinct CDR3 sequences, of which roughly 29% are seen a single time; 0.56% belongs to the top ten. The sequencing input was blood. Receptors were obtained from a girl between 5 and 17 years old with multiple sclerosis. Each CDR3 is given with its conserved first and last residue. Each record gives: V gene, J gene, clone size, D gene, CDR3 protein, CDR3 DNA. A D gene is named only where the DNA matches it firmly. A clone size is listed for some rows: how often the clone was seen (once, few, many), or a class if it is expanded.

TRBV9	TRBJ2-3	few	-	CASSVESRGSDTQYF	TGTGCCAGCAGCGTAGAGTCTAGGGGGTCAGATACGCAGTATTTT
TRBV9	TRBJ2-3	-	-	CASSAHSVDTDTQYF	TGTGCCAGCAGCGCCCACTCCGTGGACACAGATACGCAGTATTTT
TRBV19	TRBJ2-7	-	-	CASSIGGTADYEQYF	TGTGCCAGTAGTATTGGCGGGACAGCCGACTACGAGCAGTACTTC
TRBV15	TRBJ2-3	-	-	CATSSPATGYYTQYF	TGTGCCACCAGCAGCCCAGCCACGGGGTATTATACGCAGTATTTT
TRBV12-3/TRBV12-4	TRBJ1-5	-	-	CATQRGDHPQHF	TGTGCCACCCAGAGGGGCGATCACCCCCAGCATTTT
TRBV5-1	TRBJ2-7	-	-	CASGIAVSSYEQYF	TGCGCCAGCGGGATAGCGGTAAGCTCCTACGAGCAGTACTTC
TRBV3-1	TRBJ2-5	-	TRBD2	CASRGRVASETQYF	TGTGCCAGCAGGGGGAGGGTCGCATCTGAGACCCAGTACTTC
TRBV11-2	TRBJ2-7	-	TRBD1	CASSLIPQGTYEQYF	TGTGCCAGCAGCTTAATTCCACAGGGGACCTACGAGCAGTACTTC
TRBV11-1	TRBJ2-1	few	-	CASSLARGSPPYNEQFF	TGTGCCAGCAGCTTAGCGAGAGGCTCCCCCCCATACAATGAGCAGTTCTTC
TRBV12-3/TRBV12-4	TRBJ1-2	-	-	CVSSSGGTNYGYTF	TGTGTCAGCAGTTCCGGGGGGACTAACTATGGCTACACCTTC
TRBV7-8	TRBJ1-6	-	-	CASSLKQPRSNSPLHF	TGTGCCAGCAGCTTAAAACAGCCAAGGTCCAATTCACCCCTCCACTTT
TRBV15	TRBJ2-2	-	-	CATSDRLGTGELFF	TGTGCCACCAGCGACCGACTTGGCACCGGGGAGCTGTTTTTT
TRBV28	TRBJ2-1	-	TRBD1	CASKLAPGTGSRHEQFF	TGTGCCAGCAAACTAGCCCCCGGGACAGGGTCTCGGCATGAGCAGTTCTTC
TRBV7-6	TRBJ1-6	few	-	CASSLERLSPLHF	TGTGCCAGCAGCTTAGAAAGGTTGTCACCCCTCCACTTT
TRBV25-1	TRBJ2-3	-	TRBD2	CASFHASGKDTQYF	TGTGCCAGCTTTCACGCTAGCGGGAAAGATACGCAGTATTTT
TRBV20-1	TRBJ2-3	few	TRBD2	CSASAGGGPTDTQYF	TGCAGTGCTAGCGCGGGGGGGGGACCCACAGATACGCAGTATTTT
TRBV20-1	TRBJ1-2	few	-	CSARDPPGLGYTF	TGCAGTGCTAGAGATCCCCCAGGGTTGGGCTACACCTTC
TRBV9	TRBJ1-5	-	-	CASSPEAGLNQPQHF	TGTGCTAGCAGCCCGGAAGCGGGGCTTAATCAGCCCCAGCATTTT
TRBV5-1	TRBJ1-6	-	-	CASSPSSSQGDPPLHF	TGCGCCAGCAGCCCGTCTTCGAGCCAGGGCGATCCACCCCTCCACTTT
TRBV28	TRBJ2-3	few	TRBD2	CASRPLAGGPGTQYF	TGTGCCAGCAGACCACTAGCGGGGGGGCCAGGTACGCAGTATTTT
TRBV27	TRBJ2-3	-	TRBD2	CASSPIAGGDTQYF	TGTGCCAGCAGTCCCATCGCGGGAGGAGATACGCAGTATTTT